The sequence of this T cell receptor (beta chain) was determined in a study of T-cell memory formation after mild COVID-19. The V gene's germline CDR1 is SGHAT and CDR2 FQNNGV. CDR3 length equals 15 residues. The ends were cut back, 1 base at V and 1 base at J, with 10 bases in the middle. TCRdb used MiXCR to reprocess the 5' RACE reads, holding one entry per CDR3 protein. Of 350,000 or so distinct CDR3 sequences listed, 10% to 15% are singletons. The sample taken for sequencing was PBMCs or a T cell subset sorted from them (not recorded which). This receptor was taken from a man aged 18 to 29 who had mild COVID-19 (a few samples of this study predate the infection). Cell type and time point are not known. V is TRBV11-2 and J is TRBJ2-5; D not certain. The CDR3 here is CASSLVGRIQETQYF. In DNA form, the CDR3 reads TGTGCCAGCAGCTTAGTCGGACGAATCCAAGAGACCCAGTACTTC.